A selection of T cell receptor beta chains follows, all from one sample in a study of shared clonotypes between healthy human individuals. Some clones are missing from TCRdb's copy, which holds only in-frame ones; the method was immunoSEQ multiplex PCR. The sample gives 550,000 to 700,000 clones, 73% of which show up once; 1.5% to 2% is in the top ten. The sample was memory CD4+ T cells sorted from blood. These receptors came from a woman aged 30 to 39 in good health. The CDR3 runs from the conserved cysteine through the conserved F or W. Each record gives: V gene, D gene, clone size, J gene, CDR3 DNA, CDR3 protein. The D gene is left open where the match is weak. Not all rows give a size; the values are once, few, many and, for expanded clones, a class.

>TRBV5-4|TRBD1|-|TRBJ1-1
TGTGCCAGCAGCTTTGTTACAGGGGGCCTCACTGAAGCTTTCTTT
CASSFVTGGLTEAFF
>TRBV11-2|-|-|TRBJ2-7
TGTGCCAGCAGCTTAGATTCAACCTCCTACGAGCAGTACTTC
CASSLDSTSYEQYF
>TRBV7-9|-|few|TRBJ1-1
TGTGCCAGCAGCTTATTGGGTAGGACTGCCTCGTCCGCTTTCTTT
CASSLLGRTASSAFF
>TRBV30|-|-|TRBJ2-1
TGTGCCTGGAGTGTACGTGGGAGCTCCTACAATGAGCAGTTCTTC
CAWSVRGSSYNEQFF
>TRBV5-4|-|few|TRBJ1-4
TGTGCCAGCAGCTTGGAAAGGACGGCTAATGAAAAACTGTTTTTT
CASSLERTANEKLFF
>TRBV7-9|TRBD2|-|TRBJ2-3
TGTGCCAGCAGCTCCCGCGTTGATAGCGGGAGGGGTGGCACAGATACGCAGTATTTT
CASSSRVDSGRGGTDTQYF
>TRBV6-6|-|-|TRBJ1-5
TGTGCCAGCAGTCGTCAGGAGGGGCCCCAGCATTTT
CASSRQEGPQHF
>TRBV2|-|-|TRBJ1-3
TGTGCCAGCAGTGACTATAACAGGGCTGGAAACACCATATATTTT
CASSDYNRAGNTIYF
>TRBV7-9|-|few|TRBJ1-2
TGTGCCAGCAGCTTAGTCGGGGTTAGTGGTGGCTACACCTTC
CASSLVGVSGGYTF
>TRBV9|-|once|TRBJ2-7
TGTGCCAGCAGCGTAGGGGATTCCCCAGGGACGGGCCCCTACGAGCAGTACTTC
CASSVGDSPGTGPYEQYF
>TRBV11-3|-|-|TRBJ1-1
TGTGCCAGCAGCTTAAACAGAGACACTGAAGCTTTCTTT
CASSLNRDTEAFF
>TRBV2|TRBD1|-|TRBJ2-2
TGTGCCAGCAAGGGGACAGGGAACACCGGGGAGCTGTTTTTT
CASKGTGNTGELFF
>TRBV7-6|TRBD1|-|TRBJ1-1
TGTGCCAGCAGCCAATACAGGGGGCAGAACACTGAAGCTTTCTTT
CASSQYRGQNTEAFF
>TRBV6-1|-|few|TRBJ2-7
TGTGCCAGCAGTGAAGCCACGTGGGGACATCGCTCCTACGAGCAGTACTTC
CASSEATWGHRSYEQYF
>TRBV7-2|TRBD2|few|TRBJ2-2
TGTGCCAGCAGTGCTAGCGGACCAAACACCGGGGAGCTGTTTTTT
CASSASGPNTGELFF
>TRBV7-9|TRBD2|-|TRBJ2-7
TGTGCCAGCAGCCGTAGCGGGGCCCGCTCCTACGAGCAGTACTTC
CASSRSGARSYEQYF
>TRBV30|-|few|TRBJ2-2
TGTGCCTGGAGTGTTATCAGTGACGCCGGGGAGCTGTTTTTT
CAWSVISDAGELFF
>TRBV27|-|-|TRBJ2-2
TGTGCCAGCAGTTTTGGGGGGCCCGGGGAGCTGTTTTTT
CASSFGGPGELFF
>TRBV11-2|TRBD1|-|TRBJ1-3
TGTGCCAGCAGCGAACAACAGGGGGTCTCTGGAAACACCATATATTTT
CASSEQQGVSGNTIYF
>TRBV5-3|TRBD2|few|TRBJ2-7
TGTGCCAGAAGCCAGACTAGCGGGAGGGCCTGTGATTCCTACGAGCAGTACTTC
CARSQTSGRACDSYEQYF
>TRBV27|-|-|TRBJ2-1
TGTGCCAGCAGTCCCTGGGTACGGGACTCAGAGGTCTTC
CASSPWVRDSEVF
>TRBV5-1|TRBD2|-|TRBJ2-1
TGCGCCAGCAGTCCGGCTAGCGGGAGCTACAATGAGCAGTTCTTC
CASSPASGSYNEQFF
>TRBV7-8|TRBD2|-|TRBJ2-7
TGTGCCAGCAGCAACGGACTAGCGGGAGATTACGAGCGGTACTTC
CASSNGLAGDYERYF